A single sample gave rise to the 2 T cell receptor beta chains below, sequenced in a study of blood T cells in healthy people across ages. Next came a second PCR, run for about 6 to 11 cycles, which used a sample-barcoded 5' primer along with a J-beta primer mix. TCRdb reanalysed the 5' RACE reads using MiXCR and keeps one entry per CDR3 protein. This sample has about 930,000 distinct CDR3 sequences; 25% to 35% occur once, and the top ten carry about a tenth. These same data were also listed under a study on T cells of mothers and their children.

The sample taken for sequencing was blood. These receptors originate from a woman between 35 and 50 years old in good health.

This clonotype was observed a few times. The chain recombines TRBV7-2 with TRBJ2-3; no firm D call. The CDR3 has 12 amino acids. V was cut by 8 bases and J by 2 bases, with 8 bases left in between. The germline CDR1 and CDR2 sequences are SGHTA and FQGNSA. The CDR3 loop reads CASRSYTDTQYF. The DNA of the CDR3 is TGTGCCAGCCGCTCGTACACAGATACGCAGTATTTT.

This clonotype appeared once. This rearrangement joins TRBV7-9 to TRBJ2-1; TRBD2 is a possible D gene (5 bases). Germline CDR1 is SEHNR and CDR2 is FQNEAQ (reference sequence). V lost 1 base and J lost 4, with 14 bases in between. The CDR3 covers 16 residues. CDR3 coding DNA: TGTGCCAGCAGCTTAGGCATGGCGGGTTATTACAATGAGCAGTTCTTC. Its protein is CASSLGMAGYYNEQFF.